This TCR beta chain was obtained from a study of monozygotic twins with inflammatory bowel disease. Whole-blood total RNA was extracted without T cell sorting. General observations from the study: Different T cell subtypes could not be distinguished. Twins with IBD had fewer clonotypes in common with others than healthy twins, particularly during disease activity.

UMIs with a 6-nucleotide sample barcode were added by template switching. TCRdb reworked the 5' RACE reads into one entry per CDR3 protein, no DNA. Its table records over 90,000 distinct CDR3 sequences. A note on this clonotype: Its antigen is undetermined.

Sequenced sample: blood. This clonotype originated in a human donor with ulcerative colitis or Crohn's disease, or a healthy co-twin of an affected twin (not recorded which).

CDR3 sequence: CATSEPDAWETQYF. The chain couples TRBV24-1 to TRBJ2-5. The CDR3 extends over 14 amino acids. The germline V gene has CDR1 KGHDR and CDR2 SFDVKD.